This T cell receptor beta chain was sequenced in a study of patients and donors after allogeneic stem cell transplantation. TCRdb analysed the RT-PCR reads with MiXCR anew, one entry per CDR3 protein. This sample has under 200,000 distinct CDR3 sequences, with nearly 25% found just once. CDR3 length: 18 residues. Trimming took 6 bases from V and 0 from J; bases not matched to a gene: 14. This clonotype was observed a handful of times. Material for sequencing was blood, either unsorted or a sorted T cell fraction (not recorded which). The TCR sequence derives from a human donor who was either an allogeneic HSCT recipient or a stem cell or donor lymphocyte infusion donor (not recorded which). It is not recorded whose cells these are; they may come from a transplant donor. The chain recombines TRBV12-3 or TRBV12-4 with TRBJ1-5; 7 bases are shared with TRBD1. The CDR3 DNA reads TGTGCCAGCAGAGCCGGGACAGTTAATACCTATAGCAATCAGCCCCAGCATTTT. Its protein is CASRAGTVNTYSNQPQHF.